Shown below are 28 T cell receptor beta chains from a single sample sequenced in a study of blood T cell repertoires in COVID-19. TCRdb's table, derived via immunoSEQ multiplex PCR, lists solely in-frame clones and lacks some. The table shows around 40,000 clones, with around 82% occurring only once. The sequenced material came from peripheral blood. The receptors stem from a woman of 80 years or more with active or convalescent COVID-19.

As DNA, the CDR3 is TGTGCCACCAGTGACCACAGGGGCGGCAATCAGCCCCAGCATTTT. Protein product: CATSDHRGGNQPQHF. The chain employs TRBV24-1 and TRBJ1-5, with 7 bases lining up with TRBD1. J lost 2 bases, V lost 4 bases, and 4 bases had no gene match. Germline V gives CDR1 KGHDR, CDR2 SFDVKD. CDR3 length: 15 amino acids.

The gene calls are TRBV6-6 and TRBJ1-2; possibly TRBD1 for D (6 bases). The length of the CDR3 is 13 residues. The V gene lost 6 bases and the J gene lost 5 bases, with 13 bases spanning the gap. Germline CDR1 is MNHNY and CDR2 is SVGAGI (reference sequence). The CDR3: CASSPGQAYGYTF. Written as DNA, the CDR3 is TGTGCCAGCAGCCCGGGACAAGCGTATGGCTACACCTTC.

With regard to this clone: This specimen includes other DNA sequences encoding the same CDR3. The V call is TRBV4-3, the J call TRBJ2-7; 7 nucleotides line up with TRBD1. This CDR3 spans 16 amino acids. Losses at the gene ends were 0 bases for V and 1 base for J; bases not matched to a gene: 6. CDR1 is LGHNA and CDR2 is YSLEER in the germline V gene. The CDR3 nucleotides read TGCGCCAGCAGCCAAGACCCGACAGGGACATCCTACGAGCAGTACTTC. Amino acids: CASSQDPTGTSYEQYF.

In this sample, this clone turned up once. The chain links TRBV7-2 to TRBJ1-3; D is unresolved. V was cut by 1 base and J by 3 bases, with 7 bases left in between. Germline V gene lookup returns CDR1 SGHTA and CDR2 FQGNSA. The length of the CDR3 is 14 residues. Written as DNA, the CDR3 is TGTGCCAGCAGCTTAGTAGTGAGTGGAAACACCATATATTTT. This codes for CASSLVVSGNTIYF.

The chain employs TRBV7-6 and TRBJ1-3; D remains unclear. Germline V lookup: CDR1 SGHVS, CDR2 FNYEAQ. The V and J ends lost 5 bases and 0 bases respectively, with 5 bases between them. The CDR3 is 13 amino acids. This chain's CDR3 is CASSPYSGNTIYF. The CDR3 bases are TGTGCCAGCAGCCCTTACTCTGGAAACACCATATATTTT.

The genes are TRBV7-9 and TRBJ2-7, with 11 bases aligning to TRBD1. Germline trimming cut 5 bases from V and 3 bases from J; bases unmatched to any gene: 6. The CDR3 runs 15 residues. Germline CDR1 and CDR2: SEHNR and FQNEAQ (reference sequence). CDR3 DNA: TGTGCCAGCAGCCACTGGACAGGGGGCTTCTACGAGCAGTACTTC. Its translation is CASSHWTGGFYEQYF.

This chain uses TRBV3-1 (or the pseudogene TRBV3-2) with TRBJ1-2, with 7 bases lining up with TRBD1. Germline V CDR1 and CDR2: LGHDT, YNNKEL (reference sequence). The trim removed 2 bases at V and 0 bases at J, leaving 3 bases unmatched. The CDR3 loop spans 15 amino acids. DNA of the CDR3: TGTGCCAGCAGCCAACCGGGGACAGCTAACTATGGCTACACCTTC. This encodes CASSQPGTANYGYTF.

V and J are TRBV5-1 and TRBJ1-4; no reliable D call. Germline values: CDR1 SGHRS, CDR2 YFSETQ. The CDR3 is made up of 13 amino acids. Trimming stripped 2 bases from V and 1 base from J, with 3 bases between. CDR3 in amino acids: CASSFLTNEKLFF. The CDR3 nucleotides read TGCGCCAGCAGCTTCTTAACTAATGAAAAACTGTTTTTT.

The chain carries TRBV25-1 and TRBJ2-1, with D possibly TRBD1 on 5 matching bases. CDR3 size: 14 residues. Trimming shortened V by 3 bases and J by 1 base, and 7 bases separated the two germline ends. Germline lookup yields CDR1 MGHDK and CDR2 SYGVNS. The CDR3 here is CASSEGPSYNEQFF. Here the CDR3 DNA reads TGTGCCAGCAGTGAGGGGCCTTCCTACAATGAGCAGTTCTTC.

The chain is built from TRBV7-8 and TRBJ1-4, with D possibly matching TRBD1 (5 bases). This CDR3 region has 14 residues. Trimming removed 1 base from V and 6 bases from J, with 9 bases in between. Germline loops: CDR1 SGHVS, CDR2 FQNEAQ. In DNA, the CDR3 is TGTGCCAGCAGCTTAGATAGGGGATATGAAAAACTGTTTTTT. This codes for CASSLDRGYEKLFF.

The chain recombines TRBV6-6 with TRBJ1-5, with D possibly being TRBD1 (6 bases). Germline assignment: CDR1 MNHNY and CDR2 SVGAGI (reference sequence). This CDR3 has 13 amino acids. The V gene lost 7 bases and the J gene lost 5 bases, with 12 bases spanning the gap. CDR3 in DNA: TGTGCCAGCACCAGACAGGCGGATCAGCCCCAGCATTTT. It yields the protein CASTRQADQPQHF.

The V call is TRBV6-5, the J call TRBJ1-2; possible D gene TRBD1, 5 bases. Trimming took 6 bases from V and 13 from J, leaving 24 bases between them. The CDR3 runs 14 residues. Germline loops: CDR1 MNHEY, CDR2 SVGAGI. The CDR3, as DNA: TGTGCCAGCAGCGCACGGACACTGGCTCGGGAGTCCACCTTC. It specifies CASSARTLARESTF.

This chain connects TRBV6-4 to TRBJ1-1; D ambiguous. Germline assignment: CDR1 MRHNA and CDR2 SNTAGT. Trimming stripped 2 bases from V and 1 base from J, with 8 bases between. The CDR3 spans 14 residues. For the CDR3, the DNA is TGTGCCAGCAGTGACGGTCAGGAGAACACTGAAGCTTTCTTT. Its protein product is CASSDGQENTEAFF.

CDR3 coding DNA: TGTGCCAGCAGACAGGGCTCCTATAATTCACCCCTCCACTTT. Translated, it gives CASRQGSYNSPLHF. This chain links TRBV27 with TRBJ1-6; the D gene is possibly TRBD1 (6 bases). From germline, CDR1 is MNHEY and CDR2 SMNVEV (reference sequence). Between the trimmed V and J ends, which lost 6 bases and 0 bases, there was a span of 6 bases. This CDR3 comprises 14 residues.

The chain combines TRBV15 with TRBJ1-1, with D possibly TRBD1 on 6 matching bases. Germline CDR1 and CDR2: LNHNV and YYDKDF (reference sequence). Trimming pared 2 bases from V and 1 base from J, leaving 11 bases between. This CDR3 has 15 amino acids. The CDR3 sequence is CATSRNTGTNTEAFF. The CDR3 DNA reads TGTGCCACCAGCAGAAATACAGGGACGAACACTGAAGCTTTCTTT.

The chain has TRBV6-5 and TRBJ1-1; 7 positions agree with TRBD1. Germline V gene lookup returns CDR1 MNHEY and CDR2 SVGAGI. V was clipped by 4 bases and J by 4 bases; unmatched bases: 3. The CDR3 is 13 amino acids. The CDR3 reads CASSSNRGTEAFF. The CDR3 coding sequence is TGTGCCAGCAGTTCTAACAGGGGCACTGAAGCTTTCTTT.

This clone has just a few counts. The rearrangement uses TRBV4-1 and TRBJ2-7; the match to TRBD1 covers 9 bases. CDR3 size: 17 residues. The V gene's germline CDR1 is MGHRA and CDR2 YSYEKL. With 2 bases clipped from V and 4 bases from J, the junction kept 12 bases outside the gene matches. This CDR3 is CASSQMGPRDRVYEQYF. The DNA for the CDR3 is TGCGCCAGCAGCCAAATGGGGCCCCGGGACAGGGTTTACGAGCAGTACTTC.

The chain couples TRBV2 to TRBJ2-3; perhaps TRBD1 as D (5 bases). Germline values: CDR1 SNHLY, CDR2 FYNNEI. The V end lost 7 bases, the J end lost 4 bases, and 12 bases lay between the germline ends. This CDR3 is built from 13 residues. The CDR3 coding sequence is TGTGCCAGCACGACCGGCAGGGCAGATACGCAGTATTTT. This codes for CASTTGRADTQYF.

This chain links TRBV5-1 with TRBJ2-5; tentative D call: TRBD2 (5 bases). Germline loops: CDR1 SGHRS, CDR2 YFSETQ. V shed 5 bases and J shed 5 bases, with 19 bases lying between them. The CDR3 is 15 amino acids. The CDR3 spells CASRSVLGGWETQYF. The CDR3 nucleotides are TGCGCCAGCAGGTCCGTCCTCGGCGGGTGGGAGACCCAGTACTTC.

The V call is TRBV5-1, the J call TRBJ2-5, with 11 positions matching TRBD2. V dropped 4 bases and J dropped 1; count of bases not matched to a gene: 6. CDR3 length: 16 amino acids. Germline V lookup: CDR1 SGHRS, CDR2 YFSETQ. CDR3 amino acids: CASSQAGLAAQETQYF. CDR3 in DNA: TGCGCCAGCAGCCAGGCGGGACTAGCGGCCCAAGAGACCCAGTACTTC.

The chain joins TRBV28 to TRBJ2-7; 12 bases fit TRBD2. V lost 5 bases to trimming and J lost 3 bases; unmatched junction nucleotides: 8. Germline V gene lookup returns CDR1 MDHEN and CDR2 SYDVKM. The CDR3 is 16 amino acids. In nucleotides, the CDR3 is TGTGCCAGCAGTCGAGACTCTAGCGGGAGGGTCTACGAGCAGTACTTC. Encoded protein: CASSRDSSGRVYEQYF.

This sequence joins TRBV27 and TRBJ2-5, with TRBD2 matching over 10 bases. This CDR3 comprises 14 residues. Germline CDR1 is MNHEY and CDR2 is SMNVEV (reference sequence). The V and J ends lost 6 bases and 5 bases, in that order; junction bases with no gene match: 6. CDR3 loop: CASRSSGRGETQYF. The CDR3 region has the DNA TGTGCCAGCAGATCCAGCGGGAGGGGGGAGACCCAGTACTTC.

V is TRBV6-5 and J is TRBJ1-3, with 7 positions matching TRBD1. Trimming at V came to 7 bases and at J to 4 bases, leaving 7 bases not matched to a gene. CDR3 size: 14 residues. Germline CDR1 is MNHEY and CDR2 is SVGAGI. CDR3 sequence reads: CASTATGLGNTIYF. The CDR3 nucleotides read TGTGCCAGCACCGCGACAGGGTTAGGAAACACCATATATTTT.

The chain joins TRBV28 to TRBJ1-2; no clear D. V lost 1 base and J lost 7, with 10 bases in between. Germline CDR1 MDHEN, CDR2 SYDVKM. This CDR3 comprises 13 residues. The CDR3 coding sequence is TGTGCCAGCAGTTTATCGTCAGGTCCTGGCTACACCTTC. It is translated as CASSLSSGPGYTF.

The chain couples TRBV7-9 to TRBJ2-7, with 12 bases that match TRBD2. V was clipped by 5 bases and J by 6 bases; unmatched bases: 8. Germline CDR1 SEHNR, CDR2 FQNEAQ (reference sequence). CDR3 length: 15 residues. The DNA for the CDR3 is TGTGCCAGCAGCGTTACTAGCGGGAGGATCTCCGAGCAGTACTTC. Residues: CASSVTSGRISEQYF.

This chain connects TRBV7-3 to TRBJ1-3; D possibly corresponds to TRBD1 (5 bases). Germline values: CDR1 SGHTA, CDR2 FQGTGA. The CDR3 totals 15 residues. The germline V and J ends were trimmed by 5 bases and 0 bases, with 11 bases remaining between them. The CDR3 nucleotides read TGTGCCAGCAGCATCGACAGTAGCTCTGGAAACACCATATATTTT. Translated, it gives CASSIDSSSGNTIYF.

As for this clone: The junction departs from germline at one end; a sequencing error may be responsible. The chain uses TRBV3-1 (or the pseudogene TRBV3-2) and TRBJ2-7; D is perhaps TRBD2 (6 bases). The CDR3 length is 12 residues. Germline V gives CDR1 LGHDT, CDR2 YNNKEL (reference sequence). CDR3 loop: CASSQEGRGKDF. The CDR3, as DNA: TGTGCCAGCAGCCAAGAGGGGCGCGGGAAAGACTTC.

This sequence joins TRBV5-6 and TRBJ1-1; possible D gene TRBD1, 5 bases. V was shortened by 0 bases and J by 4 bases, with 10 bases between the two germline ends. From germline, CDR1 is SGHDT and CDR2 YYEEEE. The CDR3 has 14 residues. The CDR3 spells CASSLGRGGTEAFF. The CDR3, as DNA: TGTGCCAGCAGCTTGGGGAGGGGTGGCACTGAAGCTTTCTTT.